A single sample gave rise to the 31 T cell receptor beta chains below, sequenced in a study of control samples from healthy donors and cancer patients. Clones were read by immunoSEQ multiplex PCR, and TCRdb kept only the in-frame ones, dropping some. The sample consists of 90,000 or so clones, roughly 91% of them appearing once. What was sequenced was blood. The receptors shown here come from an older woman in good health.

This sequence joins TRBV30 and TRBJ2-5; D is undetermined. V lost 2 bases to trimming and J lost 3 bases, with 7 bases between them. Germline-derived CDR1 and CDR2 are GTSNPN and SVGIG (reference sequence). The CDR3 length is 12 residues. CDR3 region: CAWSPWKETQYF. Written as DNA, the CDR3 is TGTGCCTGGAGTCCTTGGAAAGAGACCCAGTACTTC.

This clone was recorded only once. The CDR3 spells CASSHPPRAYNSPLHF. CDR3 bases: TGCGCCAGCAGCCATCCCCCCCGGGCCTATAATTCACCCCTCCACTTT. The rearrangement uses TRBV4-1 and TRBJ1-6, with unresolved D. This CDR3 spans 16 amino acids. V was clipped by 3 bases and J by 2 bases, with 11 bases between them. Germline lookup yields CDR1 MGHRA and CDR2 YSYEKL.

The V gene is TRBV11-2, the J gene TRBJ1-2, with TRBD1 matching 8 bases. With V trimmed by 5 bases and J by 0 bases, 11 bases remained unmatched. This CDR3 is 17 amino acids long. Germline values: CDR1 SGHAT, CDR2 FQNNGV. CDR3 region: CASSPGGTGRSNYGYTF. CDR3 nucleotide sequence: TGTGCCAGCAGCCCCGGGGGGACAGGAAGATCTAACTATGGCTACACCTTC.

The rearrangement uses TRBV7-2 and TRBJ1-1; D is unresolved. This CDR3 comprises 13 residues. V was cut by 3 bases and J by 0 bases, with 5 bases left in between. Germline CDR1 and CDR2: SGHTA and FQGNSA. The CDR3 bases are TGTGCCAGCAGCTTTTCGGTGAACACTGAAGCTTTCTTT. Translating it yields CASSFSVNTEAFF.

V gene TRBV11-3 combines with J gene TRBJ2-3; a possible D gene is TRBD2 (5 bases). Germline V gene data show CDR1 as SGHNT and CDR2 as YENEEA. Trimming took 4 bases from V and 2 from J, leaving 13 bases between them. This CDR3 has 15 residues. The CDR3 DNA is TGTGCCAGCAGCTCCACTAGTGGGGTCACAGATACGCAGTATTTT. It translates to CASSSTSGVTDTQYF.

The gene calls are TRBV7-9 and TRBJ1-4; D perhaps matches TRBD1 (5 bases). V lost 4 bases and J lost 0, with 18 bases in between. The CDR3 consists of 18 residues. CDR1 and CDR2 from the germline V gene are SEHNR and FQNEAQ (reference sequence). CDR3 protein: CASSSPTGLLATNEKLFF. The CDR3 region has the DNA TGTGCCAGCAGCTCCCCAACAGGTCTCCTCGCAACTAATGAAAAACTGTTTTTT.

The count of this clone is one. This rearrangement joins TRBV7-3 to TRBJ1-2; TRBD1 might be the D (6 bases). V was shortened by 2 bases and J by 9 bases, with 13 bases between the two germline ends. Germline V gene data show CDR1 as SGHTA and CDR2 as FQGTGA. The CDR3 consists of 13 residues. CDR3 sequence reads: CASSLDRKGSYTF. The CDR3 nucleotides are TGTGCCAGCAGCTTAGACAGGAAAGGGAGCTACACCTTC.

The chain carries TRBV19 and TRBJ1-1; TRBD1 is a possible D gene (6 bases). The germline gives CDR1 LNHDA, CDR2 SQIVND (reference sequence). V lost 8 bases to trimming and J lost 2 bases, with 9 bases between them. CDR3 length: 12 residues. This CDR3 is CASQGYNTEAFF. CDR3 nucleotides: TGTGCCAGTCAGGGGTACAACACTGAAGCTTTCTTT.

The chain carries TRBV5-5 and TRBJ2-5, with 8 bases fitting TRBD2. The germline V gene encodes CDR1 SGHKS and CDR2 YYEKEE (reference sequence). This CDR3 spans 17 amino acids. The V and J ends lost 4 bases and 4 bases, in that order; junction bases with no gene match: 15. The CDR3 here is CASSPRAGRAGRETQYF. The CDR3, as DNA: TGTGCCAGCAGCCCCCGGGCCGGGAGGGCCGGGAGAGAGACCCAGTACTTC. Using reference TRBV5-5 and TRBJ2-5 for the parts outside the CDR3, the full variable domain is DAGVTQSPTHLIKTRGQQVTLRCSPISGHKSVSWYQQVLGQGPQFIFQYYEKEERGRGNFPDRFSARQFPNYSSELNVNALLLGDSALYLCASSPRAGRAGRETQYFGPGTRLLVL.

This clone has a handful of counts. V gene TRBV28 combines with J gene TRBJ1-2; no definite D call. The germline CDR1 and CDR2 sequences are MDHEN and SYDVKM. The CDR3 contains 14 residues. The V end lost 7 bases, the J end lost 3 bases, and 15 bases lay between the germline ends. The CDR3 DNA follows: TGTGCCAGCATCTTGGCGGGGAGAGACTATGGCTACACCTTC. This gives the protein CASILAGRDYGYTF.

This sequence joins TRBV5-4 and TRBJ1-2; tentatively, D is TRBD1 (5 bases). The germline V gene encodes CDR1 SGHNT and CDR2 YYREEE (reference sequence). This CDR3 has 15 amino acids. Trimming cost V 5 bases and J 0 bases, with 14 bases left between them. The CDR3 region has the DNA TGTGCCAGCAGGCCACGGGACCGAGCTAACTATGGCTACACCTTC. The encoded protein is CASRPRDRANYGYTF.

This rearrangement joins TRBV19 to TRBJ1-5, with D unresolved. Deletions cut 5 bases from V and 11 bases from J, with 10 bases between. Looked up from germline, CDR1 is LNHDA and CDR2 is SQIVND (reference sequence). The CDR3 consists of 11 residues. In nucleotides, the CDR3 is TGTGCCAGTAGTTTAGGCTGGACCCAGCATTTT. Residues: CASSLGWTQHF. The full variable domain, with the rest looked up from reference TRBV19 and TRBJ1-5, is DGGITQSPKYLFRKEGQNVTLSCEQNLNHDAMYWYRQDPGQGLRLIYYSQIVNDFQKGDIAEGYSVSREKKESFPLTVTSAQKNPTAFYLCASSLGWTQHFGDGTRLSIL.

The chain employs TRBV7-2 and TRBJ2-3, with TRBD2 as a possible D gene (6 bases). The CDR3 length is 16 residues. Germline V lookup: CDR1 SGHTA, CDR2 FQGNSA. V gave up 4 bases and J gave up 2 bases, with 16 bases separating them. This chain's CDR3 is CASSSQPRGNTDTQYF. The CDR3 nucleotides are TGTGCCAGCAGCTCCCAACCGCGCGGGAACACAGATACGCAGTATTTT.

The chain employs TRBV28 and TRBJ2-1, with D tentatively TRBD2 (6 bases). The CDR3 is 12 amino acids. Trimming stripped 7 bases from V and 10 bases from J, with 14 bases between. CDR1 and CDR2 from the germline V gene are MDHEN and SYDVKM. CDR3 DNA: TGTGCCAGCATCACCAACCGGGGGGAGCAGTTCTTC. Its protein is CASITNRGEQFF.

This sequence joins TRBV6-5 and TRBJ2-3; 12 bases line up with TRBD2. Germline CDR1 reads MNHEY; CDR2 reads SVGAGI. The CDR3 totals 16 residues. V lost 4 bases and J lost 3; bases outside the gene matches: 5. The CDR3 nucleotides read TGTGCCAGCAGTTCCGGGCTAGCGGGGGGGACAGATACGCAGTATTTT. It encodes CASSSGLAGGTDTQYF.

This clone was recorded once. The CDR3 is CASSPSFGRGSPLHF. The CDR3 DNA follows: TGTGCCAGCAGTCCCTCTTTTGGGCGGGGATCACCCCTCCACTTT. This chain connects TRBV28 to TRBJ1-6; no firm D call. The CDR3 is 15 residues long. In germline, CDR1 is MDHEN, CDR2 SYDVKM. With 5 bases removed from V and 10 bases from J, the gap between germline ends came to 18 bases.

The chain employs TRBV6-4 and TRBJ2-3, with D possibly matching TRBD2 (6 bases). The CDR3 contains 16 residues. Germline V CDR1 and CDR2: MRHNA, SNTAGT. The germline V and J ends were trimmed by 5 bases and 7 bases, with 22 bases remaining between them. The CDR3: CASSRGGIPGENTQYF. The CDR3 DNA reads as TGTGCCAGCAGTCGTGGCGGGATTCCGGGAGAGAATACGCAGTATTTT.

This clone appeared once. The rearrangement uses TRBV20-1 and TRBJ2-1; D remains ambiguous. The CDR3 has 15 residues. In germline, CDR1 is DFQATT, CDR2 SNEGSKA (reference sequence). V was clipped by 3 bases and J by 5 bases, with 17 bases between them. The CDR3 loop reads CSASRLSGDNNEQFF. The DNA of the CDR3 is TGCAGTGCTAGTCGTTTGTCGGGCGATAACAATGAGCAGTTCTTC.

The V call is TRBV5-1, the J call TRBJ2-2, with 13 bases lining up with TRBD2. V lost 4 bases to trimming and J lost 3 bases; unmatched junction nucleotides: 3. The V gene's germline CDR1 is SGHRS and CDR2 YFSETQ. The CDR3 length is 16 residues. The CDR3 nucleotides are TGCGCCAGCAGCCAAACTAGCGGGAGGGACACCGGGGAGCTGTTTTTT. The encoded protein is CASSQTSGRDTGELFF.

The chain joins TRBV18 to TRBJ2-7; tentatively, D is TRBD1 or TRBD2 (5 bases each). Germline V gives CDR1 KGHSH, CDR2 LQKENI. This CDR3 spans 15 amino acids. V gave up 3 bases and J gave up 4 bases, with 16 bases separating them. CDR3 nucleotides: TGTGCCAGCTCACCCCGGGCCACGAGGGGATACGAGCAGTACTTC. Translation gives CASSPRATRGYEQYF.

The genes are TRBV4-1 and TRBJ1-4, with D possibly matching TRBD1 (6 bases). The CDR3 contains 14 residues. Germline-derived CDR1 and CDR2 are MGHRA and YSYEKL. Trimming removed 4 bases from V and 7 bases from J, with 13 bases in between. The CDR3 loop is CASSPRGGSEKLFF. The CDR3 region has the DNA TGCGCCAGCAGCCCCCGAGGGGGAAGTGAAAAACTGTTTTTT.

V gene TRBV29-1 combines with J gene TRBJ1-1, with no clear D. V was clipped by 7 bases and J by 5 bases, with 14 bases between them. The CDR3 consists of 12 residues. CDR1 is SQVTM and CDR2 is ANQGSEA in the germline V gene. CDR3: CSAGSGGTEAFF. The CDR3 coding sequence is TGCAGCGCGGGGTCAGGCGGGACTGAAGCTTTCTTT.

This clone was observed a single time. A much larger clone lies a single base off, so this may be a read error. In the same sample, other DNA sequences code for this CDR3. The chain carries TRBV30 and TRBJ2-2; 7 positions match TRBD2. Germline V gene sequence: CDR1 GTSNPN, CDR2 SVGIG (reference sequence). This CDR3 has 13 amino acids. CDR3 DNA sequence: TGTGCCTGGAGCACTAGCGACACCGGGGAGCTATTTTTT. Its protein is CAWSTSDTGELFF.

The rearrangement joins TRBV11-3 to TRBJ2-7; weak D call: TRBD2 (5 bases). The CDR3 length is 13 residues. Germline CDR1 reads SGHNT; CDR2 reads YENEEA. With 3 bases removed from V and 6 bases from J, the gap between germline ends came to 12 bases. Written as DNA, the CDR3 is TGTGCCAGCAGCTTTGGACTTTCTTCCGAGCAGTACTTC. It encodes CASSFGLSSEQYF.

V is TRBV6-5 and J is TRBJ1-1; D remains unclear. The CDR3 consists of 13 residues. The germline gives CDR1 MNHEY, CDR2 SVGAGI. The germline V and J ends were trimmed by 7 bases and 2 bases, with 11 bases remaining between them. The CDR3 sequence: CASIWHFNTEAFF. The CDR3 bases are TGTGCCAGCATTTGGCACTTCAACACTGAAGCTTTCTTT.

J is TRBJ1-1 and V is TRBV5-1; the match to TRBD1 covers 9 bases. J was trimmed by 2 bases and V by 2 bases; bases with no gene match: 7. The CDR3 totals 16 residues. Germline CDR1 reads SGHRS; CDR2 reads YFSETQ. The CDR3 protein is CASSFTGTGINTEAFF. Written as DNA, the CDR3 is TGCGCCAGCAGCTTTACCGGGACAGGGATAAACACTGAAGCTTTCTTT. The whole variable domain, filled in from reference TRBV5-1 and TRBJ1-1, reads KAGVTQTPRYLIKTRGQQVTLSCSPISGHRSVSWYQQTPGQGLQFLFEYFSETQRNKGNFPGRFSGRQFSNSRSEMNVSTLELGDSALYLCASSFTGTGINTEAFFGQGTRLTVV.

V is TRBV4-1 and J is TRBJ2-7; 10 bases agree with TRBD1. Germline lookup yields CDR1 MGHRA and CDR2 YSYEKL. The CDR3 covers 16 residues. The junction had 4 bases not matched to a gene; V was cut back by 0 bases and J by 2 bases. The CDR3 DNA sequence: TGCGCCAGCAGCCAAGATCCGGGGACAGGGGCCTACGAGCAGTACTTC. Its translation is CASSQDPGTGAYEQYF.

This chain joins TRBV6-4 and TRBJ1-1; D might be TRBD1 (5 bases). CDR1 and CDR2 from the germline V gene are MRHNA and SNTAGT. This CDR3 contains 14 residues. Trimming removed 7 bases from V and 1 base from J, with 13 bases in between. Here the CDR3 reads CASKDTVRNTEAFF. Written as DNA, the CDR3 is TGTGCCAGCAAGGACACGGTGAGGAACACTGAAGCTTTCTTT.

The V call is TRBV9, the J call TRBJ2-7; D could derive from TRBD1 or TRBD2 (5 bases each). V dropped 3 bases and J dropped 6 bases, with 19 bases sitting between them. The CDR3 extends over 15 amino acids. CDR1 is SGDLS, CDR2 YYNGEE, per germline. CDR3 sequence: CASSAYPGPHREQYF. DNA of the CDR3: TGTGCCAGCAGCGCGTACCCGGGGCCTCACCGCGAGCAGTACTTC.

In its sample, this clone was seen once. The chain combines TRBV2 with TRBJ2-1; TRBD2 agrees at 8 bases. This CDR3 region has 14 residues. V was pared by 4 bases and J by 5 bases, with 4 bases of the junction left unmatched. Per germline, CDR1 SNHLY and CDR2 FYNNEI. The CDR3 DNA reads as TGTGCCAGCAGTGGTGATAGCGGGGACAATGAGCAGTTCTTC. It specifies CASSGDSGDNEQFF.

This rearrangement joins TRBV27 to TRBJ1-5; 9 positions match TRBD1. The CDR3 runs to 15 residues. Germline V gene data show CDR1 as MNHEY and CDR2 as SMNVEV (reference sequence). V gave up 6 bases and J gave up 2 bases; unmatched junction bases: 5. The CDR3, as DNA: TGTGCCAGCAGGGGGACAGGGTTCGGCAATCAGCCCCAGCATTTT. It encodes CASRGTGFGNQPQHF.